Below, one T cell receptor beta chain is given with its context. This CDR3 region has 15 residues. V dropped 7 bases and J dropped 2 bases, with 15 bases sitting between them. From germline, CDR1 is LNHDA and CDR2 SQIVND (reference sequence). The data are from a study of control samples from healthy donors and cancer patients. Measured with immunoSEQ multiplex PCR; TCRdb has only the in-frame clones, and not every one. The data show some 120,000 clones, about 94% seen once. This receptor was obtained from a man between 25 and 39 years old in good health. Source material: blood. This chain joins TRBV19 and TRBJ1-3; D gene unclear. The CDR3 here is CASNPLDVPGNTIYF. DNA for the CDR3: TGTGCCAGTAACCCCCTGGACGTGCCTGGAAACACCATATATTTT.